A selection of T cell receptor beta chains follows, all from one sample in a study of shared clonotypes between healthy human individuals. The table came from immunoSEQ multiplex PCR; TCRdb's copy has only in-frame clones and leaves some out. This table has more than 500,000 clones, approximately 96% appearing once. Material: naive CD8+ T cells sorted from blood. The receptor set was obtained from a woman younger than 45 in good health. Both conserved end residues are part of each CDR3. A D gene is named only where the DNA matches it firmly. Rows may omit the clone size; those that give it use once, few, many or a size class.

clone_size j_call v_call d_call cdr3_nt cdr3_aa
- TRBJ2-3 TRBV27 - TGTGCCAGCAGTTTAGACTCCCGGGGAGATACGCAGTATTTT CASSLDSRGDTQYF
- TRBJ2-1 TRBV27 - TGTGCCAGCAGTTTGAGGGATACCTACAATGAGCAGTTCTTC CASSLRDTYNEQFF
- TRBJ2-2 TRBV21-1 - TGTGCCAGCAGCAAAGTGTATATCACCGGGGAGCTGTTTTTT CASSKVYITGELFF
once TRBJ2-7 TRBV30 TRBD2 TGTGCCTGGAGTTGGTTGCTAGCGGGGGGGGAGCAGTACTTC CAWSWLLAGGEQYF
- TRBJ2-1 TRBV5-8 TRBD1 TGTGCCAGCAGCCCAGGGACAGACAATGAGCAGTTCTTC CASSPGTDNEQFF
- TRBJ2-7 TRBV14 - TGTGCCAGCAGCCGTCGGGGGTCCTACGAGCAGTACTTC CASSRRGSYEQYF
once TRBJ2-7 TRBV7-6 - TGTGCCAGCAGCTTAGAGGCCAACTGGGGCCACGAGCAGTACTTC CASSLEANWGHEQYF
- TRBJ2-3 TRBV6-1 TRBD1 TGTGCCAGCAGTGGGGTCTACGGGACAGGGGTGAGAGATACGCAGTATTTT CASSGVYGTGVRDTQYF
once TRBJ2-6 TRBV21-1 - TGTGCCAGCAGCAAAGTTTCTCAACTCCGGGACAGGGATGTCTCTGGGGCCAACGTCCTGACTTTC CASSKVSQLRDRDVSGANVLTF
- TRBJ2-1 TRBV7-9 - TGTGCCAGCAGCTTCACGGGGTACAATGAGCAGTTCTTC CASSFTGYNEQFF
- TRBJ2-7 TRBV29-1 - TGCAGCGTTGTTGGCGGCCCGAGCTCCTACGAGCAGTACTTC CSVVGGPSSYEQYF
- TRBJ2-1 TRBV9 - TGTGCCAGCAGCGTAGTCCAGGGCCCCTACAATGAGCAGTTCTTC CASSVVQGPYNEQFF
- TRBJ2-4 TRBV13 - TGTGCCAGCAGCTTATTTCAGCTAGCCAAAAACATTCAGTACTTC CASSLFQLAKNIQYF
- TRBJ2-7 TRBV6-1 - TGTGCCAGCAGTGAACAGGATATTACACCTATTAGCGGTGCCTACGAGCAGTACTTC CASSEQDITPISGAYEQYF
- TRBJ2-7 TRBV23-1 TRBD2 TGCGCCAGCAGTCAAGGGACTAGCGACTACGAGCAGTACTTC CASSQGTSDYEQYF
- TRBJ2-7 TRBV29-1 - TGCAGCGTTGAAGCCGGGTCTTACGAGCAGTACTTC CSVEAGSYEQYF
- TRBJ2-2 TRBV13 - TGTGCCAGCAGCCTACCTAACACCGGGGAGCTGTTTTTT CASSLPNTGELFF
- TRBJ1-1 TRBV4-1 TRBD1 TGCGCCAGCAGCCTTTCAGGGGGCGGGGGTAACACTGAAGCTTTCTTT CASSLSGGGGNTEAFF
- TRBJ2-1 TRBV9 - TGTGCCAGCAGCCCGCAGGGAAATGAGCAGTTCTTC CASSPQGNEQFF
- TRBJ2-1 TRBV11-2 TRBD2 TGTGCCAGCAGTTATGGGACTAGCGGTTACAATGAGCAGTTCTTC CASSYGTSGYNEQFF
- TRBJ1-5 TRBV25-1 - TGTGCCAGCAGGCCGACTGAGGATCAGCCCCAGCATTTT CASRPTEDQPQHF
- TRBJ2-7 TRBV7-6 - TGTGCCAGCAGCTTAGGCGGGGTAGGAACCTACGAGCAGTACTTC CASSLGGVGTYEQYF
- TRBJ2-7 TRBV29-1 - TGCAGCGTTGTTTTAGCTTATCGGGGGACCTACGAGCAGTACTTC CSVVLAYRGTYEQYF
- TRBJ2-7 TRBV11-2 TRBD2 TGTGCCAGCAGCTTTGAAGCGGGAACCTACGAGCAGTACTTC CASSFEAGTYEQYF
- TRBJ2-1 TRBV9 TRBD2 TGTGCCAGCAGCGACCGACTAGCGGGGCAGGAGCAGTTCTTC CASSDRLAGQEQFF
- TRBJ2-2 TRBV9 TRBD2 TGTGCCAGCAGCGTACGATTCCTAGCGGGAGGTTTCGGGGAGCTGTTTTTT CASSVRFLAGGFGELFF
- TRBJ2-6 TRBV29-1 - TGCAGCGTTGTAATGGGATCTGGGGCCAACGTCCTGACTTTC CSVVMGSGANVLTF
- TRBJ2-3 TRBV28 TRBD2 TGTGCCAGCAGGAGGCAGGTGCTGCGGGAGGGCCTCGGACCGACGCAGTATTTT CASRRQVLREGLGPTQYF